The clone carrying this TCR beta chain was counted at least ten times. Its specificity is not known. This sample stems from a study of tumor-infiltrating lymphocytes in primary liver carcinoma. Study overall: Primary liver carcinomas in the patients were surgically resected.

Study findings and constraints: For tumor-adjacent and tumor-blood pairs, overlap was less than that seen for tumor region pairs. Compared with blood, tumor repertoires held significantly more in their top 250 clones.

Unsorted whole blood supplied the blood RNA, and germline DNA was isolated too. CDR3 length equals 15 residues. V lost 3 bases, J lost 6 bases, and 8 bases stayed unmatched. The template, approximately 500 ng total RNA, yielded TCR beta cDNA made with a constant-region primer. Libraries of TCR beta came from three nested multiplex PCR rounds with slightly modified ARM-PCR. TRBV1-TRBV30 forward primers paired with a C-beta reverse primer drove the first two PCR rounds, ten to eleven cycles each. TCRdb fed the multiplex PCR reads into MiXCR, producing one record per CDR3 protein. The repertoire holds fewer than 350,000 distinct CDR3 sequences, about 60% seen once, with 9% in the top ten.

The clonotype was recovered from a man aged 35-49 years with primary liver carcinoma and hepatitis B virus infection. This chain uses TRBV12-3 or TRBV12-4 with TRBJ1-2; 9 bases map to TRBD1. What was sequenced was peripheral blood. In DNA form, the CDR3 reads TGTGCCAGCAGTTTCCGTAACAGGGGGCGCGATGGCTACACCTTC. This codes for CASSFRNRGRDGYTF.